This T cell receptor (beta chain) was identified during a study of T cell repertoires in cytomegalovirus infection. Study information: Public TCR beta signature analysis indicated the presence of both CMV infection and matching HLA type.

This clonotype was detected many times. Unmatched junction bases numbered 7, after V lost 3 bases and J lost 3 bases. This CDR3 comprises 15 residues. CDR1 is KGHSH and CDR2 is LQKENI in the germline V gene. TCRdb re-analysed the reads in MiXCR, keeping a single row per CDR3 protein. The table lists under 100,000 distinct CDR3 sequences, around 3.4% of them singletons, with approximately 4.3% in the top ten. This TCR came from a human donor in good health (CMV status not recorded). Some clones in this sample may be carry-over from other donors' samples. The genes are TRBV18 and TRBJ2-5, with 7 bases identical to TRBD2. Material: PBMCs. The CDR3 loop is CASSPVSGLEETQYF. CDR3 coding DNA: TGTGCCAGCTCACCGGTTAGCGGACTAGAAGAGACCCAGTACTTC.